This T cell receptor (beta chain) was identified during a study of beta chain features in type 1 diabetes. Since all of the isolated RNA was reverse transcribed, expressed TCRB transcripts were what got sequenced. Sequencing used immunoSEQ multiplex PCR; TCRdb keeps in-frame clones, though not all of them. This repertoire shows 400,000 or so clones, 8.5% to 10% found once; its top ten account for about 0.64%. Study results and caveats: TCRB CDR3 length was moderately but significantly reduced in all four CD4+ subsets of Type 1 diabetes patients.

The germline V gene has CDR1 SGHNT and CDR2 YYREEE (reference sequence). V was cut by 2 bases and J by 7 bases, with 15 bases left in between. This CDR3 is built from 15 residues. This clone came up a few times. What it binds is unknown. The chain combines TRBV5-4 with TRBJ2-2, with D hard to call. Sequencing was carried out using central memory CD4+ T cells from blood. This TCR was recovered from a man aged 25-45 years with type 1 diabetes. As DNA, the CDR3 is TGTGCCAGCAGCTTAGGTTGGGCTTTTAGCGGGGAGCTGTTTTTT. Amino acid sequence: CASSLGWAFSGELFF.